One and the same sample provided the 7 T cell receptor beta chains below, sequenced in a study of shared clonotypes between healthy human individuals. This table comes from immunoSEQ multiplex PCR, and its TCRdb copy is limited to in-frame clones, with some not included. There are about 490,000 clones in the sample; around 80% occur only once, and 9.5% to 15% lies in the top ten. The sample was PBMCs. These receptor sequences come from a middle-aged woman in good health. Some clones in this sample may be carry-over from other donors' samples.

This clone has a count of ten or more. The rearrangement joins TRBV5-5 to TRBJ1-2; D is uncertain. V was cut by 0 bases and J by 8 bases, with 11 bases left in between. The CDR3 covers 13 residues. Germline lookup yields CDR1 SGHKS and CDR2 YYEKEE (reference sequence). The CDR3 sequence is CASSLEEKRGYTF. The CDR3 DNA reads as TGTGCCAGCAGCTTGGAGGAGAAGAGGGGCTACACCTTC.

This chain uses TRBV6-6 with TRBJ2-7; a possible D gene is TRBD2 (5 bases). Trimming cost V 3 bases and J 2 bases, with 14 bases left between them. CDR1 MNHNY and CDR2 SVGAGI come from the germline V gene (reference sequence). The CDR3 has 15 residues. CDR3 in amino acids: CASSYKSGWAYEQYF. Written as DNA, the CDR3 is TGTGCCAGCAGTTATAAGTCGGGGTGGGCCTACGAGCAGTACTTC.

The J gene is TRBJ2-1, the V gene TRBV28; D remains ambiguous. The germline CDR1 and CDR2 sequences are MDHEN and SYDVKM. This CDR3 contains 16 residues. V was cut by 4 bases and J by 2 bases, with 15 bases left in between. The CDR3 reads CASSSPKPATYNEQFF. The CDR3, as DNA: TGTGCCAGCAGTTCCCCTAAACCGGCTACCTACAATGAGCAGTTCTTC.

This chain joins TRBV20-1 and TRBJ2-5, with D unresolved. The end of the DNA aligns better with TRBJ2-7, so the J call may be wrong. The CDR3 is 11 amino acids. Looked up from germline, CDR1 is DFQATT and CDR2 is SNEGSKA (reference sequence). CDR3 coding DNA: TGCAGTGGAAGTTCCGCCTACGAGCAGTACTTC. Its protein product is CSGSSAYEQYF.

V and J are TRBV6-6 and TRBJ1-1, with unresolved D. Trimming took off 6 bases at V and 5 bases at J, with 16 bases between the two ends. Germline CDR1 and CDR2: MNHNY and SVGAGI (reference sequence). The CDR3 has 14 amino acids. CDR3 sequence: CASSPNLRYTEAFF. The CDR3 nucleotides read TGTGCCAGCAGCCCTAACCTACGATATACTGAAGCTTTCTTT.

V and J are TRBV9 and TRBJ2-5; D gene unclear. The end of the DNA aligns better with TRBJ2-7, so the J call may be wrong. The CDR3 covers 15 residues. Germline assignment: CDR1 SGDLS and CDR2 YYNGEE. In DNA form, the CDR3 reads TGTGCCAGCAGCCCCGTGGCAGCTGACTCCTACGAGCAGTACTTC. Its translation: CASSPVAADSYEQYF.

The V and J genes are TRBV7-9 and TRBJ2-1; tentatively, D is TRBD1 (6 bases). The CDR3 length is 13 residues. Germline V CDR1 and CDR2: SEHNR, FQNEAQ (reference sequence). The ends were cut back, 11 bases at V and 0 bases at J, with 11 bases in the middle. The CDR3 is CAWGPSSYNEQFF. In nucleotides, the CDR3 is TGTGCCTGGGGGCCCAGCTCCTACAATGAGCAGTTCTTC.